A single sample gave rise to the 14 T cell receptor beta chains below, sequenced in a study of shared clonotypes between healthy human individuals. Terminally differentiated effector memory CD45RA+ cells were excluded from the naive CD8 cells, which were CD45RO-negative and positively selected for CCR7. Method: immunoSEQ multiplex PCR; TCRdb's copy keeps in-frame clones and lacks some. The data show around 2,000,000 clones, approximately 94% seen once. Sequencing input: naive CD8+ T cells sorted from blood. These receptor sequences come from a man younger than 35 in good health.

This CDR3 is CASSLTQGVANTIYF. The CDR3 coding sequence is TGTGCCAGCAGCTTAACCCAGGGAGTGGCAAACACCATATATTTT. The chain links TRBV7-9 to TRBJ1-3, with D tentatively TRBD1 (5 bases). The CDR3 length is 15 residues. Trimming shortened V by 2 bases and J by 6 bases, and 14 bases separated the two germline ends. Germline V gene data show CDR1 as SEHNR and CDR2 as FQNEAQ (reference sequence). Full variable domain (remainder filled in from reference TRBV7-9 and TRBJ1-3): DTGVSQNPRHKITKRGQNVTFRCDPISEHNRLYWYRQTLGQGPEFLTYFQNEAQLEKSRLLSDRFSAERPKGSFSTLEIQRTEQGDSAMYLCASSLTQGVANTIYFGEGSWLTVV.

This chain uses TRBV6-5 with TRBJ2-1; a possible D gene is TRBD1 (6 bases). Trimming shortened V by 5 bases and J by 0 bases, and 11 bases separated the two germline ends. Per the germline V gene, CDR1 is MNHEY and CDR2 is SVGAGI. The CDR3 is made up of 15 amino acids. CDR3 DNA: TGTGCCAGCAGTCGACAGGAGAGCTCCTACAATGAGCAGTTCTTC. Translated: CASSRQESSYNEQFF.

V gene TRBV7-3 combines with J gene TRBJ2-2, with TRBD1 matching over 7 bases. The CDR3 contains 19 residues. CDR1 and CDR2 (germline): SGHTA, FQGTGA. Unmatched junction bases numbered 11, after V lost 1 base and J lost 0 bases. The CDR3 loop reads CASSLIGGEGPPNTGELFF. In nucleotides, the CDR3 is TGTGCCAGCAGCTTAATAGGGGGCGAGGGACCACCGAACACCGGGGAGCTGTTTTTT.

V usage is TRBV4-2 and J usage is TRBJ1-1; perhaps TRBD1 as D (6 bases). V was clipped by 0 bases and J by 5 bases, with 19 bases between them. The CDR3 extends over 17 amino acids. Per germline, CDR1 LGHNA and CDR2 YNFKEQ. CDR3 amino acids: CASSQDGVGAGGTEAFF. The DNA of the CDR3 is TGTGCCAGCAGCCAAGATGGCGTGGGGGCCGGTGGGACTGAAGCTTTCTTT.

The chain has TRBV7-2 and TRBJ2-3; D may be TRBD2 (6 bases). The V gene's germline CDR1 is SGHTA and CDR2 FQGNSA. The CDR3 has 16 amino acids. Trimming stripped 5 bases from V and 6 bases from J, with 21 bases between. This CDR3 is CASSATLEGEEDTQYF. The CDR3 DNA is TGTGCCAGCAGCGCTACACTGGAGGGCGAAGAGGATACGCAGTATTTT.

Regarding this clone: Other DNA sequences within the sample encode an identical CDR3. The chain recombines TRBV5-6 with TRBJ2-7; either TRBD1 or TRBD2 may fit D (5 bases each). V dropped 1 base and J dropped 2 bases, with 7 bases sitting between them. CDR3 length: 13 residues. From germline, CDR1 is SGHDT and CDR2 YYEEEE. CDR3: CASSLLGAYEQYF. Here the CDR3 DNA reads TGTGCCAGCAGCTTGTTGGGGGCCTACGAGCAGTACTTC.

The rearrangement links TRBV19 to TRBJ1-1; 7 positions agree with TRBD1. CDR3 size: 14 residues. V shed 3 bases, J shed 3 bases, and the junction held 4 bases outside the gene matches. Per germline, CDR1 LNHDA and CDR2 SQIVND (reference sequence). The CDR3 sequence is CASSMGQTYTEAFF. In DNA form, the CDR3 reads TGTGCCAGTAGTATGGGACAGACCTACACTGAAGCTTTCTTT. Full variable domain (remainder filled in from reference TRBV19 and TRBJ1-1): DGGITQSPKYLFRKEGQNVTLSCEQNLNHDAMYWYRQDPGQGLRLIYYSQIVNDFQKGDIAEGYSVSREKKESFPLTVTSAQKNPTAFYLCASSMGQTYTEAFFGQGTRLTVV.

The J gene is TRBJ1-2, the V gene TRBV10-2; D call uncertain. The CDR3 covers 13 residues. Looked up from germline, CDR1 is WSHSY and CDR2 is SAAADI. V was shortened by 4 bases and J by 1 base, with 7 bases between the two germline ends. CDR3 sequence (DNA): TGCGCCAGCAGTGCCGACTTTAACTATGGCTACACCTTC. Its protein product is CASSADFNYGYTF.

This clone was seen just once. The chain has TRBV9 and TRBJ1-1, with 10 bases that match TRBD1. The CDR3 consists of 13 residues. Germline trimming cut 5 bases from V and 6 bases from J; bases unmatched to any gene: 4. Germline CDR1 reads SGDLS; CDR2 reads YYNGEE. The CDR3 region is CASRGQGSAEAFF. The DNA of the CDR3 is TGTGCCAGCAGGGGACAGGGGAGCGCTGAAGCTTTCTTT.

The rearrangement uses TRBV19 and TRBJ1-2, with 11 bases matching TRBD1. The CDR3 consists of 14 residues. CDR1 and CDR2 (germline): LNHDA, SQIVND (reference sequence). J lost 3 bases, V lost 4 bases, and 1 base had no gene match. Written as DNA, the CDR3 is TGTGCCAGTAGTACGGGACAGGGGGACTATGGCTACACCTTC. Its translation: CASSTGQGDYGYTF. Based on the CDR3 plus reference TRBV19 and TRBJ1-2, the full variable domain is DGGITQSPKYLFRKEGQNVTLSCEQNLNHDAMYWYRQDPGQGLRLIYYSQIVNDFQKGDIAEGYSVSREKKESFPLTVTSAQKNPTAFYLCASSTGQGDYGYTFGSGTRLTVV.

The rearrangement links TRBV19 to TRBJ1-6; D is ambiguous. The CDR3 has 16 residues. The V gene's germline CDR1 is LNHDA and CDR2 SQIVND (reference sequence). Trimming stripped 3 bases from V and 7 bases from J, with 16 bases between. The CDR3 sequence is CASSISPREANSPLHF. The CDR3 nucleotides read TGTGCCAGTAGTATCTCCCCGCGGGAGGCCAATTCACCCCTCCACTTT.

The rearrangement links TRBV29-1 to TRBJ2-5, with D tentatively TRBD1 (6 bases). Trimming took 3 bases from V and 3 from J, leaving 14 bases between them. The length of the CDR3 is 14 residues. Germline V gives CDR1 SQVTM, CDR2 ANQGSEA. The CDR3 nucleotides read TGCAGCGTTGAGGCCGGGACACCTGAAGAGACCCAGTACTTC. This gives the protein CSVEAGTPEETQYF. The full variable domain, in which reference TRBV29-1 and TRBJ2-5 provide the parts outside the CDR3, is SAVISQKPSRDICQRGTSLTIQCQVDSQVTMMFWYRQQPGQSLTLIATANQGSEATYESGFVIDKFPISRPNLTFSTLTVSNMSPEDSSIYLCSVEAGTPEETQYFGPGTRLLVL.

This chain joins TRBV7-8 and TRBJ2-2, with a weak D call TRBD2 (5 bases). The V end lost 2 bases, the J end lost 0 bases, and 10 bases lay between the germline ends. The CDR3 consists of 16 residues. CDR1 SGHVS and CDR2 FQNEAQ come from the germline V gene. The CDR3 DNA sequence: TGTGCCAGCAGCTTAATAGCGTACGCGAACACCGGGGAGCTGTTTTTT. This translates into CASSLIAYANTGELFF.

The V and J genes are TRBV27 and TRBJ1-2; D is unresolved. The CDR3 contains 18 residues. CDR1 and CDR2 (germline): MNHEY, SMNVEV (reference sequence). With 5 bases removed from V and 2 bases from J, the gap between germline ends came to 24 bases. Here the CDR3 reads CASSPLAGSGKDNYGYTF. Written as DNA, the CDR3 is TGTGCCAGCAGTCCCCTAGCCGGGTCGGGGAAAGACAACTATGGCTACACCTTC.